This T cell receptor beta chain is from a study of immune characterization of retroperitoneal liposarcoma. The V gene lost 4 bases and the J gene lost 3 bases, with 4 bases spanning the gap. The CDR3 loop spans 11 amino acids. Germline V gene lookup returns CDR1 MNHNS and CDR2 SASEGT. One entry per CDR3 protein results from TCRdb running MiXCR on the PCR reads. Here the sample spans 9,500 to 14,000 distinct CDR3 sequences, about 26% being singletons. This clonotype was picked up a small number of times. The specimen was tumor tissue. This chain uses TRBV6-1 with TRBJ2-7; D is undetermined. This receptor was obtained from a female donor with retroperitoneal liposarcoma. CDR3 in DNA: TGTGCCAGCAGTGGATTCTACGAGCAGTACTTC. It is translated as CASSGFYEQYF.